The entry that follows covers one TCR beta chain sequence. Its cognate antigen is unknown. MiXCR, run by TCRdb on the 5' RACE reads, gives a single entry per CDR3 protein. Of some 210,000 distinct CDR3 sequences detected, about 16% appear once; the ten largest clones hold 40% to 45%. The data were taken from a study of identical twins. The study, taken as a whole, reports: Clonotypes of the beta chain that were abundant in cord blood carried fewer insertions (memory repertoires showed none). These conclusions were based on statistical analysis (cross-sectional, not following the same donors).

The same specimen was also included in a second study, on T cells expressing NK-cell markers. This second study says: In a group of 5 or 6 donors, dominant NKG2C+ clonotypes represented 1.0-7.0% of CD8+ T cells. Clarity on HCMV specificity was lacking for the expanded NKG2C+ T cell clones.

The origin of this receptor is a woman between 18 and 29 years old in good health. The sample was CD8+ T cells sorted from blood.

The CDR3 DNA reads as TGTGCCAGCAGCGTAGCAGGGTATGGCTACACCTTC. It yields the protein CASSVAGYGYTF. V usage is TRBV9 and J usage is TRBJ1-2, with D possibly being TRBD1 (5 bases). The CDR3 has 12 residues. V was clipped by 0 bases and J by 5 bases, with 5 bases between them. The V gene's germline CDR1 is SGDLS and CDR2 YYNGEE.